The source of this T cell receptor (beta chain) is a study of Tregs in tolerant kidney transplant recipients. Study-wide findings and caveats: Tregs expanded with activated donor B cells seemed most donor-specific. Biological reproducibility was not directly addressed, but technical replication error appeared minimal. The small number of patients limits these findings pending further validation.

The method was immunoSEQ multiplex PCR; TCRdb's version includes in-frame clones alone and lacks a portion of them. The sample lists 15,000 to 17,000 clones; approximately 90% were seen once. CD4+CD25+CD127- Tregs, CD4+CD25- non-Tregs, CD4 and CD8 cells were sorted. With respect to this clone: Its antigen is undetermined.

The CDR3 sequence is 13 residues long. The germline V and J ends were trimmed by 1 base and 4 bases, with 8 bases remaining between them. Germline loops: CDR1 LNHDA, CDR2 SQIVND (reference sequence). The sequence was obtained from a human donor in good health. The V and J genes are TRBV19 and TRBJ2-7; D is possibly TRBD2 (5 bases). Specimen: CD8+ T cells from blood. This chain's CDR3 is CASSIGGGYEQYF. In DNA form, the CDR3 reads TGTGCCAGTAGTATAGGCGGAGGATACGAGCAGTACTTC. Full variable domain (missing parts from reference TRBV19 and TRBJ2-7): DGGITQSPKYLFRKEGQNVTLSCEQNLNHDAMYWYRQDPGQGLRLIYYSQIVNDFQKGDIAEGYSVSREKKESFPLTVTSAQKNPTAFYLCASSIGGGYEQYFGPGTRLTVT.